The 9 T cell receptor beta chains given below trace back to one sample, sequenced in a study of T cell responses to AZD1222 COVID-19 vaccine. Using immunoSEQ multiplex PCR, the repertoire was profiled, and TCRdb retains in-frame clones only, with some absent. Of 150,000 to 200,000 clones in the sample, 85% to 90% were seen once. This sample comprised peripheral blood, obtained 28 days after the second AZD1222 dose. These receptor sequences come from an adult who received the AZD1222 COVID-19 vaccine.

Details on this clone: This sample also contains other DNA sequences that code for the same CDR3. The V and J genes are TRBV19 and TRBJ1-1; 9 bases line up with TRBD1. The CDR3 runs 14 residues. Trimming at V came to 5 bases and at J to 4 bases, leaving 5 bases not matched to a gene. Germline lookup yields CDR1 LNHDA and CDR2 SQIVND (reference sequence). Written as DNA, the CDR3 is TGTGCCAGTAGTCCACAGGGGGCAAGCACTGAAGCTTTCTTT. Protein sequence: CASSPQGASTEAFF.

The CDR3 is CAISESLTMRGGTDTQYF. CDR3 bases: TGTGCCATCAGTGAGTCCCTAACTATGCGGGGGGGCACAGATACGCAGTATTTT. V is TRBV10-3 and J is TRBJ2-3, with TRBD2 identical over 8 bases. Germline V gene data show CDR1 as ENHRY and CDR2 as SYGVKD. V lost 0 bases to trimming and J lost 1 base; unmatched junction nucleotides: 9. This CDR3 has 18 amino acids.

DNA of the CDR3: TGTGCCAGCAGCCAGCAGACCCGGGACAGCTTCTACACCTTC. It encodes CASSQQTRDSFYTF. This chain joins TRBV14 and TRBJ1-2; 7 bases align to TRBD1. This CDR3 is built from 14 residues. Germline V gives CDR1 SGHDN, CDR2 FVKESK. V shed 3 bases, J shed 10 bases, and the junction held 11 bases outside the gene matches.

The chain uses TRBV11-2 and TRBJ2-3; a possible D gene is TRBD1 (5 bases). CDR3 length: 15 amino acids. Looked up from germline, CDR1 is SGHAT and CDR2 is FQNNGV. V was clipped by 2 bases and J by 3 bases, with 12 bases between them. In DNA form, the CDR3 reads TGTGCCAGCAGCTTAAGGGGTTCGGCGACAGATACGCAGTATTTT. As protein: CASSLRGSATDTQYF.

The genes are TRBV5-1 and TRBJ2-5, with 7 bases that match TRBD2. The length of the CDR3 is 16 residues. Germline lookup yields CDR1 SGHRS and CDR2 YFSETQ. Trimming at V came to 0 bases and at J to 3 bases, leaving 8 bases not matched to a gene. The CDR3 sequence: CASSLGSRGGEETQYF. As DNA, the CDR3 is TGCGCCAGCAGCTTGGGGTCCCGCGGGGGTGAAGAGACCCAGTACTTC.

The chain combines TRBV9 with TRBJ1-2; 11 bases are shared with TRBD1. The CDR3 is 14 residues long. Trimming cost V 1 base and J 6 bases; bases outside gene matches: 2. From germline, CDR1 is SGDLS and CDR2 YYNGEE. As DNA, the CDR3 is TGTGCCAGCAGCGTATTGGGACAGGGGGATGGCTACACCTTC. Amino acid sequence: CASSVLGQGDGYTF.

The rearrangement joins TRBV6-6 to TRBJ1-2; D gene ambiguous. Germline CDR1 reads MNHNY; CDR2 reads SVGAGI (reference sequence). V lost 6 bases, J lost 5 bases, and 10 bases lay in between. The CDR3 extends over 12 amino acids. In nucleotides, the CDR3 is TGTGCCAGCAGCCCGCCCGAGTATGGCTACACCTTC. Protein product: CASSPPEYGYTF.

This chain uses TRBV18 with TRBJ1-2; unclear D gene. The CDR3 extends over 15 amino acids. V gave up 4 bases and J gave up 3 bases, with 15 bases separating them. Germline-derived CDR1 and CDR2 are KGHSH and LQKENI. As DNA, the CDR3 is TGTGCCAGCTCACTCAAGCCAGTGGCCGACTATGGCTACACCTTC. This encodes CASSLKPVADYGYTF.

The rearrangement uses TRBV6-5 and TRBJ1-2, with TRBD1 matching over 7 bases. Germline-derived CDR1 and CDR2 are MNHEY and SVGAGI. The CDR3 is 15 amino acids. V was clipped by 6 bases and J by 0 bases; unmatched bases: 7. Written as DNA, the CDR3 is TGTGCCAGCAGGACGGGACAGATGTCTAACTATGGCTACACCTTC. Protein product: CASRTGQMSNYGYTF.